Here is one T cell receptor beta chain with its context. The CDR3 has 13 amino acids. Per germline, CDR1 MNHEY and CDR2 SVGEGT. Trimming shortened V by 11 bases and J by 5 bases, and 18 bases separated the two germline ends. The T cells that were sequenced for TCR beta were CD8+ and CD4+ cells from blood. The TEMRA cells underwent FACS enrichment, while the CD8+ and CD4+ T cells underwent negative isolation. The data were obtained in a study of CD8 T cells in Susac syndrome. About the study: Intravenous immunoglobulin alone or corticosteroids were being given to patients with Susac syndrome at blood draw, unless they were therapy-naive.

RNA, at roughly 0.45 to 1 ug, was reverse transcribed with random hexamers. TCRdb fed the immunoSEQ multiplex PCR reads into MiXCR, producing one record per CDR3 protein. The data contain about 110,000 distinct CDR3 sequences, roughly 94% of them singletons. The sequenced sample consisted of CD8+ T cells from PBMCs. The gene calls are TRBV6-2 or TRBV6-3 and TRBJ1-1; D is unclear. The sequence was obtained from a human donor with Susac syndrome. CDR3 sequence (DNA): TGTGCCGGCAAGGGTGGGGAGAGGACTGAAGCTTTCTTT. It is translated as CAGKGGERTEAFF.